These 30 T cell receptor beta chains were all obtained from the same sample, sequenced in a study of regulatory T cells in long-lasting Graves disease (dated by TCRdb to the early 2020s). The library was produced with multiplex PCR. This sample was sequenced with an Illumina HiSeq 4000. TCR beta libraries were built with iRepertoire HTBI primers and Arm-PCR amplification of CDR3 regions. TCRdb cleaned the public reads at Q25 with fastp, built clones with MiXCR and kept in-frame beta chains. Every CDR3 protein is listed once, alongside the most common genes and DNA of its rows. The sample has roughly 500,000 distinct CDR3 sequences on record, under 25% of them singletons. The ten largest clonotypes hold less than 15% of the sample. The sample's time point label, decoded: persistent/refractory GD, antithyroid drugs over 5 years with positive TRAb. For both TCR sequencing and RNA sequencing, RNA was extracted from PBMCs using TRIzol.

The sequences come from peripheral blood mononuclear cells (PBMCs), collected when the disease was refractory, from a patient treated with antithyroid drugs. All receptors derive from a female donor with Graves disease.

This clonotype was counted many times. V usage is TRBV7-2 and J usage is TRBJ1-2, with 7 nucleotides matching TRBD1. This CDR3 has 14 residues. Germline trimming cut 9 bases from V and 2 bases from J; bases unmatched to any gene: 9. Germline V gives CDR1 SGHTA, CDR2 FQGNSA. CDR3 in amino acids: CASSRQGGNYGYTF. The CDR3 DNA is TGTGCCAGTAGCCGACAGGGAGGGAACTATGGCTACACCTTC.

This clonotype has just a few counts. The CDR3 nucleotides are TGTGCCATCAGCCCGGGACAGCCCAACACTGAAGCTTTCTTT. The encoded protein is CAISPGQPNTEAFF. The chain uses TRBV10-3 and TRBJ1-1; TRBD1 aligns across 7 bases. V lost 6 bases and J lost 2; bases outside the gene matches: 6. The germline V gene has CDR1 ENHRY and CDR2 SYGVKD. The CDR3 totals 14 residues.

This clonotype was seen a handful of times. The chain employs TRBV6-5 and TRBJ1-2; D unresolved. V lost 4 bases and J 3 bases, leaving 15 bases between the germline ends. Germline V gene data show CDR1 as MNHEY and CDR2 as SVGAGI. CDR3 length: 15 residues. CDR3 in DNA: TGTGCCAGCAGTTCAAAAGGACGGAGGTACTATGGCTACACCTTC. This translates into CASSSKGRRYYGYTF.

The chain links TRBV11-2 to TRBJ2-1; 12 nucleotides agree with TRBD2. V lost 6 bases, J lost 5 bases, and 8 bases stayed unmatched. Germline lookup yields CDR1 SGHAT and CDR2 FQNNGV. The CDR3 loop spans 16 amino acids. The CDR3 protein is CASSSDLAGGDNEQFF. The CDR3, as DNA: TGTGCCAGCAGTTCAGATCTAGCGGGAGGGGACAATGAGCAGTTCTTC.

This clonotype was recorded many times. This sequence joins TRBV15 and TRBJ2-2; D tentatively reads TRBD1 or TRBD2 (5 bases each). CDR1 and CDR2 from the germline V gene are LNHNV and YYDKDF (reference sequence). The CDR3 loop spans 17 amino acids. The V gene lost 0 bases and the J gene lost 5 bases, with 16 bases spanning the gap. CDR3 loop: CATSRERAAGWTGELFF. The CDR3 DNA is TGTGCCACCAGCAGAGAGCGAGCGGCAGGGTGGACCGGGGAGCTGTTTTTT.

In this sample, this clonotype turned up many times. The V call is TRBV6-1, the J call TRBJ2-4; TRBD2 matches at 14 bases. CDR3 length: 16 amino acids. Per the germline V gene, CDR1 is MNHNS and CDR2 is SASEGT. Trimming took 6 bases from V and 2 from J; bases not matched to a gene: 3. The CDR3 loop is CASRGTSGGSKNIQYF. CDR3 sequence (DNA): TGTGCCAGCAGGGGGACTAGCGGGGGCTCCAAAAACATTCAGTACTTC.

This chain connects TRBV19 to TRBJ1-5, with a possible D match to TRBD1 (6 bases). Trimming left V 7 bases short and J 3 bases short, with 16 bases between. The CDR3 loop spans 15 amino acids. Germline assignment: CDR1 LNHDA and CDR2 SQIVND (reference sequence). The CDR3 sequence: CASTLNGQINQPQHF. CDR3 DNA sequence: TGTGCCAGTACCCTTAACGGACAGATCAATCAGCCCCAGCATTTT.

This clonotype was seen at least ten times. This sequence joins TRBV12-3 or TRBV12-4 and TRBJ2-7; D ambiguous. The V end was cut by 4 bases, the J end by 6 bases, with 10 bases between. The CDR3 has 12 amino acids. CDR3 nucleotide sequence: TGTGCCAGCAGTTCGCTTGGGGTCGAGCAGTACTTC. This gives the protein CASSSLGVEQYF.

There are many counts of this clonotype. V usage is TRBV29-1 and J usage is TRBJ1-2, with 8 positions matching TRBD1. The CDR3 is made up of 12 amino acids. Germline assignment: CDR1 SQVTM and CDR2 ANQGSEA. V dropped 2 bases and J dropped 8; count of bases not matched to a gene: 4. CDR3 residues: CSVEQGAQGYTF. CDR3 coding DNA: TGCAGCGTTGAACAGGGGGCGCAGGGCTACACCTTC.

The chain links TRBV29-1 to TRBJ1-1; no definite D call. The V gene lost 3 bases and the J gene lost 6 bases, with 11 bases spanning the gap. The length of the CDR3 is 12 residues. Germline loops: CDR1 SQVTM, CDR2 ANQGSEA. CDR3 in DNA: TGCAGCGTTGAGGGTATCGGGGCTGAAGCTTTCTTT. Amino acid sequence: CSVEGIGAEAFF. Full variable domain (rest looked up from reference TRBV29-1 and TRBJ1-1): SAVISQKPSRDICQRGTSLTIQCQVDSQVTMMFWYRQQPGQSLTLIATANQGSEATYESGFVIDKFPISRPNLTFSTLTVSNMSPEDSSIYLCSVEGIGAEAFFGQGTRLTVV.

Comment on this clonotype: This sequence may be a read error, since a much larger clone differs from it by one base. The genes are TRBV11-2 and TRBJ1-1; no clear D gene. V was clipped by 0 bases and J by 6 bases, with 8 bases between them. The CDR3 has 13 residues. Germline CDR1 reads SGHAT; CDR2 reads FQNNGV. For the CDR3, the DNA is TGTGCCAGCAGCTTAGATAGGACTCCTGAAGCTTTCTTT. Its protein is CASSLDRTPEAFF. The variable domain in full, completed from reference TRBV11-2 and TRBJ1-1, reads EAGVAQSPRYKIIEKRQSVAFWCNPISGHATLYWYQQILGQGPKLLIQFQNNGVVDDSQLPKDRFSAERLKGVDSTLKIQPAKLEDSAVYLCASSLDRTPEAFFGQGTRLTVV.

This clonotype was observed at least ten times. V is TRBV7-2 and J is TRBJ2-2; maybe TRBD2 (6 bases). CDR3 length: 16 amino acids. CDR1 is SGHTA, CDR2 FQGNSA, per germline. Trimming shortened V by 5 bases and J by 0 bases, and 13 bases separated the two germline ends. For the CDR3, the DNA is TGTGCCAGCAGCCCTATGGGCGGGACGAACACCGGGGAGCTGTTTTTT. Its protein product is CASSPMGGTNTGELFF.

Comment on this clonotype: Just one base apart from a much larger clone, this may be a read error. V gene TRBV12-3 or TRBV12-4 combines with J gene TRBJ2-6, with 7 bases that match TRBD1. This CDR3 contains 17 residues. Germline trimming cut 6 bases from V and 2 bases from J; bases unmatched to any gene: 10. CDR3 region: CASRTIGTDPGANVLTF. For the CDR3, the DNA is TGTGCCAGCAGGACGATCGGGACAGACCCTGGGGCCAACGTCCTGACTTTC.

V usage is TRBV19 and J usage is TRBJ2-3, with TRBD2 as a possible D gene (5 bases). Germline V gives CDR1 LNHDA, CDR2 SQIVND (reference sequence). V lost 5 bases, J lost 2 bases, and 14 bases lay in between. The CDR3 has 15 residues. The CDR3 bases are TGTGCCAGTAGTCCCACCGCGGGTCTCACAGATACGCAGTATTTT. Translated: CASSPTAGLTDTQYF.

V and J are TRBV7-9 and TRBJ2-6; D tentatively fits TRBD1 or TRBD2 (5 bases each). CDR1 and CDR2 from the germline V gene are SEHNR and FQNEAQ (reference sequence). Trimming took 5 bases from V and 2 from J, leaving 16 bases between them. The CDR3 covers 17 residues. The CDR3 sequence: CASSRPPLGAGANVLTF. The CDR3 DNA sequence: TGTGCCAGCAGCCGCCCCCCACTAGGGGCTGGGGCCAACGTCCTGACTTTC.

This clonotype was detected ten times or more. The chain joins TRBV20-1 to TRBJ1-5; TRBD1 is a possible D gene (5 bases). V gave up 1 base and J gave up 3 bases, with 7 bases separating them. CDR1 DFQATT and CDR2 SNEGSKA come from the germline V gene (reference sequence). The CDR3 consists of 13 residues. The CDR3 DNA reads TGCAGTGCTAGAGGACAGCCCAATCAGCCCCAGCATTTT. This gives the protein CSARGQPNQPQHF.

V and J are TRBV10-3 and TRBJ2-7; TRBD2 might be the D (7 bases). This CDR3 comprises 14 residues. The ends were cut back, 6 bases at V and 4 bases at J, with 16 bases in the middle. Germline-derived CDR1 and CDR2 are ENHRY and SYGVKD. This chain's CDR3 is CAIRKGGGIYEQYF. For the CDR3, the DNA is TGTGCCATCAGGAAGGGGGGAGGGATATACGAGCAGTACTTC.

The rearrangement uses TRBV24-1 and TRBJ1-1; the D is unclear. CDR3 length: 13 residues. Germline V gives CDR1 KGHDR, CDR2 SFDVKD. V gave up 6 bases and J gave up 1 base, with 8 bases separating them. The CDR3 protein is CATSRAANTEAFF. The CDR3 bases are TGTGCCACCAGTCGGGCAGCGAACACTGAAGCTTTCTTT.

This clonotype was seen ten or more times. This chain connects TRBV7-2 to TRBJ1-1; D remains unclear. The CDR3 spans 13 residues. The V end lost 2 bases, the J end lost 4 bases, and 8 bases lay between the germline ends. Germline V gene lookup returns CDR1 SGHTA and CDR2 FQGNSA. The CDR3 region is CASSLYAGTEAFF. The CDR3, as DNA: TGTGCCAGCAGCTTATACGCGGGCACTGAAGCTTTCTTT.

In regard to this clonotype: This sequence may be a read error, since a much larger clone differs from it by one base. V and J are TRBV11-2 and TRBJ2-7, with D possibly matching TRBD1 (5 bases). V lost 0 bases and J lost 3, with 12 bases in between. CDR3 length: 15 amino acids. The germline V gene has CDR1 SGHAT and CDR2 FQNNGV. The CDR3 coding sequence is TGTGCCAGCAGCTTAGATCCAAGGACAAACTACGAGCAGTACTTC. Its protein is CASSLDPRTNYEQYF.

The V gene is TRBV7-2, the J gene TRBJ2-3; D unresolved. The CDR3 extends over 13 amino acids. Deletions cut 7 bases from V and 3 bases from J, with 11 bases between. Looked up from germline, CDR1 is SGHTA and CDR2 is FQGNSA. Written as DNA, the CDR3 is TGTGCCAGCACAGCAGGTTGGACAGATACGCAGTATTTT. As protein: CASTAGWTDTQYF.

This clonotype was observed at least ten times. The chain recombines TRBV28 with TRBJ2-4; 10 nucleotides agree with TRBD1. Germline CDR1 reads MDHEN; CDR2 reads SYDVKM. V shed 6 bases, J shed 10 bases, and the junction held 6 bases outside the gene matches. The CDR3 sequence is 13 residues long. This chain's CDR3 is CASSFGTGDIQYF. CDR3 bases: TGTGCCAGCAGCTTTGGGACAGGGGATATTCAGTACTTC.

This clonotype was observed at least ten times. The rearrangement uses TRBV5-1 and TRBJ1-5; D is unresolved. This CDR3 is 13 amino acids long. The germline gives CDR1 SGHRS, CDR2 YFSETQ. The ends were cut back, 4 bases at V and 7 bases at J, with 12 bases in the middle. Here the CDR3 DNA reads TGCGCCAGCAGCGTAGACGGAGCGCAGCCCCAGCATTTT. As protein: CASSVDGAQPQHF.

In regard to this clonotype: With a much larger clone just one base away, this may be a read error. The V and J genes are TRBV15 and TRBJ2-7, with 8 bases fitting TRBD2. The germline V gene encodes CDR1 LNHNV and CDR2 YYDKDF (reference sequence). The CDR3 runs 16 residues. The CDR3 is CATSRASGSGTYGQYF. CDR3 nucleotide sequence: TGTGCCACCAGCAGAGCCAGCGGGAGTGGAACCTACGGGCAGTACTTC.

The J gene is TRBJ2-1, the V gene TRBV11-2; 13 nucleotides align to TRBD2. CDR1 is SGHAT, CDR2 FQNNGV, per germline. Trimming took 5 bases from V and 12 from J; bases not matched to a gene: 19. The CDR3 consists of 18 residues. The CDR3 DNA follows: TGTGCCAGCAGCCCCCGAAGCCAACTAGCGGGGGGGTGGATCGGGCAGTTCTTC. Translation: CASSPRSQLAGGWIGQFF.

This clonotype showed up just a few times. The J gene is TRBJ1-1, the V gene TRBV28; tentatively, D is TRBD1 (5 bases). The V gene's germline CDR1 is MDHEN and CDR2 SYDVKM. Trimming stripped 1 base from V and 5 bases from J, with 14 bases between. The CDR3 runs 15 residues. The CDR3 loop is CASSLSGLRGTEAFF. The DNA for the CDR3 is TGTGCCAGCAGTTTATCGGGACTCAGAGGGACTGAAGCTTTCTTT. The full variable domain, its missing parts supplied by reference TRBV28 and TRBJ1-1, is DVKVTQSSRYLVKRTGEKVFLECVQDMDHENMFWYRQDPGLGLRLIYFSYDVKMKEKGDIPEGYSVSREKKERFSLILESASTNQTSMYLCASSLSGLRGTEAFFGQGTRLTVV.

This chain connects TRBV18 to TRBJ2-1; D call uncertain. V lost 3 bases and J lost 5, with 11 bases in between. Germline V CDR1 and CDR2: KGHSH, LQKENI. The length of the CDR3 is 14 residues. The CDR3 here is CASSPLDVHNEQFF. The CDR3 DNA follows: TGTGCCAGCTCACCCCTAGACGTCCACAATGAGCAGTTCTTC.

This clonotype was detected many times. One end of the junction does not line up with germline, which may come from a read error. The rearrangement uses TRBV10-3 and TRBJ2-7; perhaps TRBD1 as D (6 bases). Germline loops: CDR1 ENHRY, CDR2 SYGVKD. The CDR3 consists of 14 residues. The CDR3 protein is CAISEADRYSGSNF. CDR3 bases: TGTGCCATCAGTGAGGCCGACAGGTACTCGGGTTCGAACTTC.

This clonotype occurred many times. V and J are TRBV12-3 or TRBV12-4 and TRBJ1-5, with D perhaps matching TRBD1 (6 bases). The ends were cut back, 2 bases at V and 3 bases at J, with 11 bases in the middle. There are 15 residues in the CDR3. The DNA for the CDR3 is TGTGCCAGCAGTTTACCGGGGGGGGCCAATCAGCCCCAGCATTTT. Translated: CASSLPGGANQPQHF.

This clonotype was counted ten times or more. The chain has TRBV2 and TRBJ1-2; D remains ambiguous. Germline loops: CDR1 SNHLY, CDR2 FYNNEI. V was trimmed by 6 bases and J by 4 bases, leaving 12 bases between them. The CDR3 runs 13 residues. CDR3 region: CASRRTFGYGYTF. CDR3 coding DNA: TGTGCCAGCAGACGAACCTTTGGCTATGGCTACACCTTC.